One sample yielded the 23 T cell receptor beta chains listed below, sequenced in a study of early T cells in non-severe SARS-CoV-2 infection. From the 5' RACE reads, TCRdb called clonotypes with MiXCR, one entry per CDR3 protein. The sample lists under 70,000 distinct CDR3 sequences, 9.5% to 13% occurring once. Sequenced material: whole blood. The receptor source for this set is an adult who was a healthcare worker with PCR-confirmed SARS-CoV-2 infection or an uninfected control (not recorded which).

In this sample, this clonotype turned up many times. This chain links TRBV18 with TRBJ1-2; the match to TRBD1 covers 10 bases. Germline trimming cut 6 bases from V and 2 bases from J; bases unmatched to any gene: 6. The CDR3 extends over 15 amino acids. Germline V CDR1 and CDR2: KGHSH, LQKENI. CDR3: CASSYAGQGNYGYTF. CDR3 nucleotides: TGTGCCAGCTCTTACGCGGGACAGGGGAACTATGGCTACACCTTC. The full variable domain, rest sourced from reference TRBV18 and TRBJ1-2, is NAGVMQNPRHLVRRRGQEARLRCSPMKGHSHVYWYRQLPEEGLKFMVYLQKENIIDESGMPKERFSAEFPKEGPSILRIQQVVRGDSAAYFCASSYAGQGNYGYTFGSGTRLTVV.

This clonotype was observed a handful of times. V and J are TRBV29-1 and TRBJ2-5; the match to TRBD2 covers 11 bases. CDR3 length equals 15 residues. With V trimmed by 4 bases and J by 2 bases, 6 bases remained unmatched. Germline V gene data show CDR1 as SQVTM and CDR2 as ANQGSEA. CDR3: CSVGRLAGLQETQYF. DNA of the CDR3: TGCAGCGTTGGGAGACTAGCGGGACTTCAAGAGACCCAGTACTTC.

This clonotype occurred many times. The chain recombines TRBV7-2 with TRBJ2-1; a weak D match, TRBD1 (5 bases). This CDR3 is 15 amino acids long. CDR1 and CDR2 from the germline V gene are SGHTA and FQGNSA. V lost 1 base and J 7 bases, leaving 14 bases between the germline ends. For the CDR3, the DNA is TGTGCCAGCAGCTTAGACTCGACAGTCGGAAATGAGCAGTTCTTC. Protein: CASSLDSTVGNEQFF.

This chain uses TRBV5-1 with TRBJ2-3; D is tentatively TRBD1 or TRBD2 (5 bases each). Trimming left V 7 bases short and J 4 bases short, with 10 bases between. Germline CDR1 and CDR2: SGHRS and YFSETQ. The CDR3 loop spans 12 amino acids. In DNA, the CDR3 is TGCGCCAGCGGGGGACCTGCAGATACGCAGTATTTT. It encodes CASGGPADTQYF.

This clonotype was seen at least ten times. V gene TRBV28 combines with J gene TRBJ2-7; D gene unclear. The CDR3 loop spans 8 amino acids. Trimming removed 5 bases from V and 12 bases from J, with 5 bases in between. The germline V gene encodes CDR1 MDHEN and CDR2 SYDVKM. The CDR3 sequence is CASSPRYF. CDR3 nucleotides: TGTGCCAGCAGTCCCCGGTACTTC.

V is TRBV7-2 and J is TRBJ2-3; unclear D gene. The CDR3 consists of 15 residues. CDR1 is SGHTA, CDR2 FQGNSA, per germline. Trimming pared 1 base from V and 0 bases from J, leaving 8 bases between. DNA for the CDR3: TGTGCCAGCAGCTTAGAGGCAAGCAGCACAGATACGCAGTATTTT. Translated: CASSLEASSTDTQYF.

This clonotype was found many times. CDR3 nucleotide sequence: TGTGCCAGCAGCTCCTGGACTAGTCCCTCCTACAATGAGCAGTTCTTC. Its protein product is CASSSWTSPSYNEQFF. The genes are TRBV11-2 and TRBJ2-1; 7 nucleotides agree with TRBD2. The length of the CDR3 is 16 residues. The germline CDR1 and CDR2 sequences are SGHAT and FQNNGV. Trimming cost V 4 bases and J 0 bases; bases outside gene matches: 6.

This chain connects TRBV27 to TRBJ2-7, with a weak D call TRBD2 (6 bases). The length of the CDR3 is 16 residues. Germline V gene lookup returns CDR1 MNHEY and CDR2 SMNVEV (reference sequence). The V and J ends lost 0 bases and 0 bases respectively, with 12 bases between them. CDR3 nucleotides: TGTGCCAGCAGTTTATCTCTAGCGCTTAGCTCCTACGAGCAGTACTTC. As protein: CASSLSLALSSYEQYF.

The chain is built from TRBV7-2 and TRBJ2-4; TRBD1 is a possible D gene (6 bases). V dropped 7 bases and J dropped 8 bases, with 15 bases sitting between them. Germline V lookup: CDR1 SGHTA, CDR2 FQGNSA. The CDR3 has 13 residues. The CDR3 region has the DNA TGTGCCAGCACCTCCATGGGGGCGGACATTCAGTACTTC. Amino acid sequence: CASTSMGADIQYF.

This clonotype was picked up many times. The CDR3 here is CASKQGYRHEQYF. The CDR3 DNA sequence: TGTGCCAGCAAACAGGGGTACCGTCACGAGCAGTACTTC. The V call is TRBV28, the J call TRBJ2-7; TRBD1 agrees at 7 bases. The trim removed 7 bases at V and 5 bases at J, leaving 8 bases unmatched. The CDR3 spans 13 residues. Germline CDR1 MDHEN, CDR2 SYDVKM.

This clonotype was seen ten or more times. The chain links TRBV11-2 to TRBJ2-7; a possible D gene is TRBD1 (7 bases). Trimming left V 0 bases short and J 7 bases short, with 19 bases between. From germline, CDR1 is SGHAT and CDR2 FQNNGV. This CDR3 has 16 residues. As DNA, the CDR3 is TGTGCCAGCAGCTTAGAGACCCCCGACAGGGCGGGGGAGCAGTACTTC. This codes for CASSLETPDRAGEQYF.

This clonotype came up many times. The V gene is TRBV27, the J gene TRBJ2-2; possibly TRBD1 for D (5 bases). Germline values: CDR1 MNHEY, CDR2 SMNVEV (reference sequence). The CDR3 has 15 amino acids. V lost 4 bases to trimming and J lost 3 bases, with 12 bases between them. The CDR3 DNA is TGTGCCAGCAGTTCTTACGACAGAGACACCGGGGAGCTGTTTTTT. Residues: CASSSYDRDTGELFF.

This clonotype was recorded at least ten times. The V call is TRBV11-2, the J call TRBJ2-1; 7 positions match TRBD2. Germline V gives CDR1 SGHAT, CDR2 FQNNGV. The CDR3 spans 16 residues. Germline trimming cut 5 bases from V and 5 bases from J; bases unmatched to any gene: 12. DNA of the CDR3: TGTGCCAGCAGCCGTAGCCTTGCGGGAGAGCACAATGAGCAGTTCTTC. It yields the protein CASSRSLAGEHNEQFF.

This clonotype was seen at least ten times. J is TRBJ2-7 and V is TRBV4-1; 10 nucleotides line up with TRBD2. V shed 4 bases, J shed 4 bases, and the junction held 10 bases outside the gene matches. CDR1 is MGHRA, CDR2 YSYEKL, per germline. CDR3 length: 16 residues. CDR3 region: CASSRSEREGLYEQYF. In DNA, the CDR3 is TGCGCCAGCAGCCGAAGCGAGCGGGAGGGATTATACGAGCAGTACTTC.

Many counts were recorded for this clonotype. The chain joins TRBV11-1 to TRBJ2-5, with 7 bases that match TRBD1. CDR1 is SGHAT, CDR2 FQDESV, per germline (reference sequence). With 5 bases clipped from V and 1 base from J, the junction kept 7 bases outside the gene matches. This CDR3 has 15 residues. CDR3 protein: CASSLSGQVQETQYF. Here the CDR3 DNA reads TGTGCCAGCAGCCTCTCTGGACAGGTCCAAGAGACCCAGTACTTC.

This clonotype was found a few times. CDR3 sequence reads: CATSRDWTDEWSYNEQFF. CDR3 bases: TGTGCCACCAGCAGAGATTGGACCGACGAGTGGTCCTACAATGAGCAGTTCTTC. The chain recombines TRBV15 with TRBJ2-1; the D is unclear. Germline lookup yields CDR1 LNHNV and CDR2 YYDKDF (reference sequence). Deletions cut 0 bases from V and 1 base from J, with 16 bases between. CDR3 length: 18 amino acids. The whole variable domain, remainder taken from reference TRBV15 and TRBJ2-1, is DAMVIQNPRYQVTQFGKPVTLSCSQTLNHNVMYWYQQKSSQAPKLLFHYYDKDFNNEADTPDNFQSRRPNTSFCFLDIRSPGLGDTAMYLCATSRDWTDEWSYNEQFFGPGTRLTVL.

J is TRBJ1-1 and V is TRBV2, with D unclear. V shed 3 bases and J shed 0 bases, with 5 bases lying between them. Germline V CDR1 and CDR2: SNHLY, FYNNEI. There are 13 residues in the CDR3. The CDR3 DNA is TGTGCCAGCAGTGATCCCCTGAACACTGAAGCTTTCTTT. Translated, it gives CASSDPLNTEAFF.

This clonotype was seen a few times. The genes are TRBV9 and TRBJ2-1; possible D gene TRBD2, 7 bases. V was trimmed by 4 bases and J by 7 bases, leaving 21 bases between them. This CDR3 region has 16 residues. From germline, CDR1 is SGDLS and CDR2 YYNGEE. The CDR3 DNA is TGTGCCAGCAGCCTCCATAGGGGGGGGGCTGGAAATGAGCAGTTCTTC. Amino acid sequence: CASSLHRGGAGNEQFF. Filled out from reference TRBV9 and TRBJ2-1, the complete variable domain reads DSGVTQTPKHLITATGQRVTLRCSPRSGDLSVYWYQQSLDQGLQFLIQYYNGEERAKGNILERFSAQQFPDLHSELNLSSLELGDSALYFCASSLHRGGAGNEQFFGPGTRLTVL.

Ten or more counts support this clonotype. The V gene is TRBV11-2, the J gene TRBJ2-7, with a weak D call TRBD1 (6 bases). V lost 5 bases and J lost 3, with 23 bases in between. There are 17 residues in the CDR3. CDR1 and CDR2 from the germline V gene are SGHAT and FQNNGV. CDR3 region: CASSPYPDSLPLYEQYF. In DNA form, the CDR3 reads TGTGCCAGCAGCCCCTACCCGGACAGTCTCCCACTCTACGAGCAGTACTTC.

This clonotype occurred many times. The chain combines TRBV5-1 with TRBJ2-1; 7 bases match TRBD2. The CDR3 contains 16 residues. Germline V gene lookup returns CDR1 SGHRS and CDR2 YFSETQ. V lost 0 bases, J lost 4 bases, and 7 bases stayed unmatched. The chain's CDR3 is CASSLDRAGSYNEQFF. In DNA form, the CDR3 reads TGCGCCAGCAGCTTGGATAGAGCGGGGTCTTACAATGAGCAGTTCTTC.

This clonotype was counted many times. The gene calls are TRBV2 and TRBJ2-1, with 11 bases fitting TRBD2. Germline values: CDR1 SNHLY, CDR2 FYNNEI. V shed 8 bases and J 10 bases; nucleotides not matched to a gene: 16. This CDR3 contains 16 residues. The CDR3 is CASQKGVAGGPAEQFF. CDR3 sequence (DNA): TGTGCCAGCCAGAAAGGGGTAGCGGGAGGGCCTGCGGAGCAGTTCTTC.

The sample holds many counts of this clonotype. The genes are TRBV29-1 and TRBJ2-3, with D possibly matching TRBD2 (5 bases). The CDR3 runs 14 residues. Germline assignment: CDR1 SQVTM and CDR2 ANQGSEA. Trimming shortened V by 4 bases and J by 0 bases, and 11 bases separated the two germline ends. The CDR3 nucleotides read TGCAGCGTTGCTAGCAGTTCTAGCACAGATACGCAGTATTTT. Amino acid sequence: CSVASSSSTDTQYF.

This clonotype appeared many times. This CDR3 reads CSVRYAGETQYF. CDR3 DNA: TGCAGCGTTCGGTACGCGGGGGAGACCCAGTACTTC. The chain carries TRBV29-1 and TRBJ2-5; weak D call: TRBD2 (6 bases). Germline CDR1 and CDR2: SQVTM and ANQGSEA. The CDR3 sequence is 12 residues long. V lost 5 bases, J lost 5 bases, and 12 bases lay in between.